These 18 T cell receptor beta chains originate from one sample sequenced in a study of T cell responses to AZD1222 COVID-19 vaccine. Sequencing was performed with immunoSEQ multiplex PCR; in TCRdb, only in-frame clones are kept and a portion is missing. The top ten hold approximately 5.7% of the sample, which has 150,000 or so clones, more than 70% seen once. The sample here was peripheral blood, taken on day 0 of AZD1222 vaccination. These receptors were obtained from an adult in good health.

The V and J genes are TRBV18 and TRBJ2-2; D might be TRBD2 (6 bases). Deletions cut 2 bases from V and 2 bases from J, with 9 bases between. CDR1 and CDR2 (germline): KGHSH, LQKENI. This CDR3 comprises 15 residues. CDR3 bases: TGTGCCAGCTCACCAGGGGCGGGAAACACCGGGGAGCTGTTTTTT. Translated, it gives CASSPGAGNTGELFF.

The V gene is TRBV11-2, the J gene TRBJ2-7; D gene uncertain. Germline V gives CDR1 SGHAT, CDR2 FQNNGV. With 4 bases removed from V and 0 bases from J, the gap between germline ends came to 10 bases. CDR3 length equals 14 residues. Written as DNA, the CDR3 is TGTGCCAGCAGCTCTGACACTTTCTCCTACGAGCAGTACTTC. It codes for CASSSDTFSYEQYF.

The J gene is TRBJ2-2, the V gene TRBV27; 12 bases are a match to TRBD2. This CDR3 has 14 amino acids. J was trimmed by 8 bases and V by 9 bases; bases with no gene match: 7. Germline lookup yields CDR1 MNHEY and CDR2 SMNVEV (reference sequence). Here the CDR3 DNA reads TGTGCCAGTAACTCAGGACTAGCGGGAGGGGAGCTGTTTTTT. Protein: CASNSGLAGGELFF.

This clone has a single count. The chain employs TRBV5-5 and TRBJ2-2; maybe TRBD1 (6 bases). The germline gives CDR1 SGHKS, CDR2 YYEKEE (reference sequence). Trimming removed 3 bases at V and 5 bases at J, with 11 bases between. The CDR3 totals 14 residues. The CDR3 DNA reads TGTGCCAGCAGCTGGGAACAGGGAACCGGGGAGCTGTTTTTT. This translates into CASSWEQGTGELFF.

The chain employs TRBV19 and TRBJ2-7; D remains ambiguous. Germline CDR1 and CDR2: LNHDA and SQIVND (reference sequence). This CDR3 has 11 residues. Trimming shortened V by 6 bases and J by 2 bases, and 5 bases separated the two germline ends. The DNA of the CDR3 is TGTGCCAGTAGGGGAACCTACGAGCAGTACTTC. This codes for CASRGTYEQYF.

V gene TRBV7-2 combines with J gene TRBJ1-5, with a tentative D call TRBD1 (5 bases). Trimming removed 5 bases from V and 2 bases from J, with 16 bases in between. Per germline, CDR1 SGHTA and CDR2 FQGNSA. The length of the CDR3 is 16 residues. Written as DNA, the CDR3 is TGTGCCAGCAGCCCGTCCGGGGGTGTGGGCAATCAGCCCCAGCATTTT. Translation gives CASSPSGGVGNQPQHF.

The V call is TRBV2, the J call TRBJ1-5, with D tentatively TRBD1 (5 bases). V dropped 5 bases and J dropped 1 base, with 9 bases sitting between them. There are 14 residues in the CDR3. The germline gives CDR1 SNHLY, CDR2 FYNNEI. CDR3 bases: TGTGCCAGCAGTCGGGGGTGGAGCAATCAGCCCCAGCATTTT. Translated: CASSRGWSNQPQHF.

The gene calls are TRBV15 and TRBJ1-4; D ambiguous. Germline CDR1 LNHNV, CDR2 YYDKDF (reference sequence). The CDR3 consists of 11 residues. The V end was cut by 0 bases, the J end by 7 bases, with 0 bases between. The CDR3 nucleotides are TGTGCCACCAGCAGAGATGAAAAACTGTTTTTT. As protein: CATSRDEKLFF.

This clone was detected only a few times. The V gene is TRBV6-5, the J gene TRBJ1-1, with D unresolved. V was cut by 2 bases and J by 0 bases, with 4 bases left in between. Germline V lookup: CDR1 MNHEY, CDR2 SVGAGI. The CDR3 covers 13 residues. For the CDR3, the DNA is TGTGCCAGCAGTTACCCGGTGAACACTGAAGCTTTCTTT. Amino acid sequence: CASSYPVNTEAFF.

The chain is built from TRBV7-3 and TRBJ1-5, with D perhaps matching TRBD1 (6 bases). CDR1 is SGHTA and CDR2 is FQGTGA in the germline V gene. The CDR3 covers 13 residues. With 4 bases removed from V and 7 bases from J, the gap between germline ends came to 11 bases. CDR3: CASSSGVGQPQHF. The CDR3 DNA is TGTGCCAGCAGCTCAGGGGTCGGGCAGCCCCAGCATTTT.

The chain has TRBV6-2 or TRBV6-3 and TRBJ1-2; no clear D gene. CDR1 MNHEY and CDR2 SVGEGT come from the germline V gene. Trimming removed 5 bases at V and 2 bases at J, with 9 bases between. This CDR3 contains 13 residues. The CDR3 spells CASSVQLNYGYTF. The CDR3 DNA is TGTGCCAGCAGTGTACAGCTCAACTATGGCTACACCTTC.

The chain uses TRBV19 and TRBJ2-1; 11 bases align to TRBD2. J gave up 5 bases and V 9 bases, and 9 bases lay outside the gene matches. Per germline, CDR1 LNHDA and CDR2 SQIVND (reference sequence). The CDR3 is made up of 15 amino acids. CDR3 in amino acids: CASSPLAGVNNEQFF. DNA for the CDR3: TGTGCCAGCTCACCACTAGCGGGGGTCAACAATGAGCAGTTCTTC.

The CDR3 DNA follows: TGTGCCACCAGCCAGCTGGGACGGATGCACTCTGGAAACACCATATATTTT. This sequence encodes CATSQLGRMHSGNTIYF. The chain couples TRBV15 to TRBJ1-3; weak D call: TRBD1 (5 bases). The CDR3 is made up of 17 amino acids. Trimming took off 5 bases at V and 0 bases at J, with 17 bases between the two ends. The V gene's germline CDR1 is LNHNV and CDR2 YYDKDF (reference sequence).

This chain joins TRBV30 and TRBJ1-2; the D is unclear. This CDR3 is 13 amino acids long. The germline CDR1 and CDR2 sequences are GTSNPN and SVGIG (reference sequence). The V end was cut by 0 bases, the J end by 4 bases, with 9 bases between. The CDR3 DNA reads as TGTGCCTGGAGTGTACTCCTCTCCTATGGCTACACCTTC. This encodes CAWSVLLSYGYTF.

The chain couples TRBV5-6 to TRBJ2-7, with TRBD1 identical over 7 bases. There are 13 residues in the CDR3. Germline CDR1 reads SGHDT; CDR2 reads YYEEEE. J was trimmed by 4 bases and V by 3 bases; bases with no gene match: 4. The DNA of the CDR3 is TGTGCCAGCAGCTATGGACAGGCGTACGAGCAGTACTTC. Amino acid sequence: CASSYGQAYEQYF.

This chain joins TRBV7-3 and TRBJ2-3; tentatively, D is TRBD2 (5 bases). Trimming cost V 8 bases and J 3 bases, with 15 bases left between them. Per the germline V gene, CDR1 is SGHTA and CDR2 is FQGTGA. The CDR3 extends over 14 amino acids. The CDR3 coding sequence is TGTGCCAGCGCCAGGAGTAGCGTGACAGATACGCAGTATTTT. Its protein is CASARSSVTDTQYF.

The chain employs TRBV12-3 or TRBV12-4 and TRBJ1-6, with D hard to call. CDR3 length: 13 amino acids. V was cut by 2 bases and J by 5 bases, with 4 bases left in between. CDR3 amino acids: CASSLRNNSPLHF. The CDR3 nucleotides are TGTGCCAGCAGTTTACGGAATAATTCACCCCTCCACTTT.

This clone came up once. The CDR3 region is CASSLVGRSNEQFF. The CDR3, as DNA: TGTGCCAGCAGCTTGGTGGGCAGGTCCAATGAGCAGTTCTTC. The chain uses TRBV5-4 and TRBJ2-1; D is unresolved. The CDR3 runs to 14 residues. The germline CDR1 and CDR2 sequences are SGHNT and YYREEE (reference sequence). Trimming took 0 bases from V and 6 from J, leaving 10 bases between them.